This T cell receptor (beta chain) was sequenced for a study of T cell repertoires in cytomegalovirus infection. Study-level background: Recently described HLA-C-restricted plus well-studied HLA-B-restricted CMV epitopes were used. It can be stated that public TCR beta signatures indicated CMV infection as well as a matching HLA type.

This clonotype was found a few times. Its antigen is unknown. TCRdb reprocessed the reads via MiXCR and lists one record per CDR3 protein. The data show roughly 860,000 distinct CDR3 sequences, 30% to 35% seen once. Study conclusions and caveats: Clonotype analysis showed dominance of the ex vivo response by HLA-C-restricted CMV-specific TCR beta clonotypes. Totalled public TCR beta family frequency picked out people who carried CMV plus the relevant HLA.

The CDR3 extends over 14 amino acids. Between the trimmed V and J ends, which lost 7 bases and 0 bases, there was a span of 10 bases. Germline V gives CDR1 MNHEY, CDR2 SVGEGT. This sequence originates from a human donor in good health (CMV status not recorded). Some clones in this sample may be carry-over from other donors' samples. The chain links TRBV6-2 or TRBV6-3 to TRBJ2-1; D is unclear. This specimen was cultured CD8+ T cells from PBMCs, taken from culture after CMV antigen stimulation. The CDR3 reads CASMEWSSYNEQFF. In DNA, the CDR3 is TGTGCCAGCATGGAGTGGAGCTCCTACAATGAGCAGTTCTTC.